The source of this T cell receptor beta chain is a study of blood T cells in healthy people across ages. As to this clonotype: The antigen remains unidentified.

The CDR3 loop spans 17 amino acids. The trim removed 4 bases at V and 8 bases at J, leaving 15 bases unmatched. Germline V gives CDR1 SGHRS, CDR2 YFSETQ. General observations from the study: More naive CD4+ cells and higher diversity marked long-lived donors relative to aged donors.

Donation came from healthy Caucasian individuals in Russia who were aged 6 to 90. Next came a second PCR, run for about 7 to 11 cycles, which used a sample-barcoded 5' primer along with a J-beta primer mix. Each CDR3 protein is one row after TCRdb ran MiXCR on the 5' RACE reads. The profile shows about 1.4 million distinct CDR3 sequences, 59% of them singletons. Sequenced sample: blood. This TCR was recovered from a man aged 18 to 30 in good health. This chain joins TRBV5-1 and TRBJ2-1; TRBD1 agrees at 10 bases. This chain's CDR3 is CASSTLRPGQGHDEQFF. CDR3 nucleotide sequence: TGCGCCAGCAGCACATTGCGTCCGGGACAGGGGCATGATGAGCAGTTCTTC.